This is a list of T cell receptor beta chains from one sample in a study of T-cell reconstitution after alpha-beta-depleted transplantation in children. TCRdb reprocessed the PCR reads with MiXCR, giving one entry per CDR3 protein. The sample yields 360,000 or so distinct CDR3 sequences, roughly 20% seen once. The material sequenced was PBMCs from the stem cell graft donor, taken from the stem cell graft. The receptors stem from a human donor who donated a stem cell graft to a child with acute myeloid leukemia. CDR3s include the opening cysteine and the closing phenylalanine or tryptophan. Fields, in order: CDR3 DNA, CDR3 protein, J gene, V gene, D gene, clone size. The D gene is left open where the match is weak. The size of a clone is reported for some rows only, either as once, few or many, or as a class for expanded clones.

CDR3nt: TGTGCCACCAGTGACAATGAGCAGTTCTTC; CDR3aa: CATSDNEQFF; j_gene: TRBJ2-1; v_gene: TRBV24-1; d_gene: .; abundance: .
CDR3nt: TGCAGCGTTTTATTCGGGCAAAACATGAACACTGAAGCTTTCTTT; CDR3aa: CSVLFGQNMNTEAFF; j_gene: TRBJ1-1; v_gene: TRBV29-1; d_gene: .; abundance: few
CDR3nt: TGTGCCAGCAGCTTCAGCTCAGGGAATGAGCAGTTCTTC; CDR3aa: CASSFSSGNEQFF; j_gene: TRBJ2-1; v_gene: TRBV7-9; d_gene: .; abundance: many
CDR3nt: TGTGCCAGCAGCCCTGGACAGGGAATACAAGAGACCCAGTACTTC; CDR3aa: CASSPGQGIQETQYF; j_gene: TRBJ2-5; v_gene: TRBV12-3/TRBV12-4; d_gene: TRBD1; abundance: few
CDR3nt: TGTGCCAGCAGCCCGGGGGGTGAGCAGTTCTTC; CDR3aa: CASSPGGEQFF; j_gene: TRBJ2-1; v_gene: TRBV12-3/TRBV12-4; d_gene: TRBD2; abundance: many
CDR3nt: TGTGCCAGCAGCGAGGACCCACTTCAGGGGCAGTATTTT; CDR3aa: CASSEDPLQGQYF; j_gene: TRBJ2-3; v_gene: TRBV9; d_gene: .; abundance: few
CDR3nt: TGTGCCAGCAGCTCGCCGGGCCCTCAAGAGACCCAGTACTTC; CDR3aa: CASSSPGPQETQYF; j_gene: TRBJ2-5; v_gene: TRBV7-2; d_gene: .; abundance: .
CDR3nt: TGCAGTGCTAGATTGGACATCGGGGCCGGGGAACTGTTTTTT; CDR3aa: CSARLDIGAGELFF; j_gene: TRBJ1-4; v_gene: TRBV20-1; d_gene: .; abundance: .
CDR3nt: TGCAGCGTTGGTCTTTGGGGCTATGGCTACACCTTC; CDR3aa: CSVGLWGYGYTF; j_gene: TRBJ1-2; v_gene: TRBV29-1; d_gene: .; abundance: .
CDR3nt: TGCAGCGTTGAACAGGGACTAGCGGGAGGCGAGCAGTACTTC; CDR3aa: CSVEQGLAGGEQYF; j_gene: TRBJ2-7; v_gene: TRBV29-1; d_gene: TRBD2; abundance: many
CDR3nt: TGTGCCATCAGTGAGTCTTTCAGTCGGGAGCAGTACTTC; CDR3aa: CAISESFSREQYF; j_gene: TRBJ2-7; v_gene: TRBV10-3; d_gene: .; abundance: few
CDR3nt: TGTGCCAGCAGTTCCCGACCCCTTCGACTAGCGGGAGAGCAAGAGACCCAGTACTTC; CDR3aa: CASSSRPLRLAGEQETQYF; j_gene: TRBJ2-5; v_gene: TRBV28; d_gene: TRBD2; abundance: .
CDR3nt: TGTGCCAGCAGCCCGACCGGAGTTGAGCAGTTCTTC; CDR3aa: CASSPTGVEQFF; j_gene: TRBJ2-1; v_gene: TRBV7-9; d_gene: .; abundance: few
CDR3nt: TGTGCCAGCAGCTCGACGGAACTAGTCGGCGAGCAGTACTTC; CDR3aa: CASSSTELVGEQYF; j_gene: TRBJ2-7; v_gene: TRBV7-8; d_gene: .; abundance: few
CDR3nt: TGCAGTGCTAGAGATATCGGGACAGGGGGGTACGAGCAGTACTTC; CDR3aa: CSARDIGTGGYEQYF; j_gene: TRBJ2-7; v_gene: TRBV20-1; d_gene: TRBD1; abundance: many
CDR3nt: TGTGCCAGCAGCGTAGCCGGGACAGGTTTGCAGCCCCAGCATTTT; CDR3aa: CASSVAGTGLQPQHF; j_gene: TRBJ1-5; v_gene: TRBV9; d_gene: TRBD1; abundance: .
CDR3nt: TGTGCCAGCAGCTTCAAAGGGTGGGAGACCCAGTACTTC; CDR3aa: CASSFKGWETQYF; j_gene: TRBJ2-5; v_gene: TRBV11-2; d_gene: .; abundance: .
CDR3nt: TGTGCCAGCAGCTTAGGTAGCGGGAGGGCGGGTGAGCAGTTCTTC; CDR3aa: CASSLGSGRAGEQFF; j_gene: TRBJ2-1; v_gene: TRBV11-2; d_gene: TRBD2; abundance: few
CDR3nt: TGTGCCACCAGCAGGCTGCGAGCCGGGGCAGATACGCAGTATTTT; CDR3aa: CATSRLRAGADTQYF; j_gene: TRBJ2-3; v_gene: TRBV15; d_gene: .; abundance: many
CDR3nt: TGTGCCCCCAGAGAGACCCAGTACTTC; CDR3aa: CAPRETQYF; j_gene: TRBJ2-5; v_gene: TRBV7-2; d_gene: .; abundance: .
CDR3nt: TGTGCCAGCACCGTACAGGGGGCGCCGCGGAAAGCTTTCTTT; CDR3aa: CASTVQGAPRKAFF; j_gene: TRBJ1-1; v_gene: TRBV28; d_gene: TRBD1; abundance: .
CDR3nt: TGTGCCAGCAGCGTCGGGACAGGGAGCTTCTACGAGCAGTACTTC; CDR3aa: CASSVGTGSFYEQYF; j_gene: TRBJ2-7; v_gene: TRBV7-8; d_gene: TRBD1; abundance: many
CDR3nt: TGCAGTGCTAGGTTGGGCGGCAGCACAGATACGCAGTATTTT; CDR3aa: CSARLGGSTDTQYF; j_gene: TRBJ2-3; v_gene: TRBV20-1; d_gene: .; abundance: .
CDR3nt: TGCAGCGTTGATGCAGGGGGCGGGAGCTCCTACAATGAGCAGTTCTTC; CDR3aa: CSVDAGGGSSYNEQFF; j_gene: TRBJ2-1; v_gene: TRBV29-1; d_gene: .; abundance: many
CDR3nt: TGCAGCGTTGAAGCAGGGGCGGGCACTGAAGCTTTCTTT; CDR3aa: CSVEAGAGTEAFF; j_gene: TRBJ1-1; v_gene: TRBV29-1; d_gene: .; abundance: .
CDR3nt: TGTGCCAGCAGTTCCACCCCCGGGACAGGGGGCTACGAGCAGTACTTC; CDR3aa: CASSSTPGTGGYEQYF; j_gene: TRBJ2-7; v_gene: TRBV12-3/TRBV12-4; d_gene: TRBD1; abundance: .
CDR3nt: TGTGCCACCAGCAGAGATAGGGGGACATCTTCAGGACGGGTCGCGTACTTC; CDR3aa: CATSRDRGTSSGRVAYF; j_gene: TRBJ2-4; v_gene: TRBV15; d_gene: .; abundance: .
CDR3nt: TGCGCCAGCAGCCAAGTCCCCTCTGGGGCCAACGTCCTGACTTTC; CDR3aa: CASSQVPSGANVLTF; j_gene: TRBJ2-6; v_gene: TRBV4-1; d_gene: .; abundance: .
CDR3nt: TGTGCCAGCAGTTACGGCCTAGCGGGAGCGAATGAGCAGTTCTTC; CDR3aa: CASSYGLAGANEQFF; j_gene: TRBJ2-1; v_gene: TRBV6-5; d_gene: TRBD2; abundance: .
CDR3nt: TGCAGTGCTAGAGATTCCGGGACAGGGCGCACTGAAGCTTTCTTT; CDR3aa: CSARDSGTGRTEAFF; j_gene: TRBJ1-1; v_gene: TRBV20-1; d_gene: TRBD1; abundance: many
CDR3nt: TGCGCCAGCAGCCAAAGCGGGAGCGGGGAGACCCAGTACTTC; CDR3aa: CASSQSGSGETQYF; j_gene: TRBJ2-5; v_gene: TRBV5-1; d_gene: TRBD2; abundance: .
CDR3nt: TGTGCCAGCAGTTTGATGGGAAGGGGTCCAGGAGGAAACACCATATATTTT; CDR3aa: CASSLMGRGPGGNTIYF; j_gene: TRBJ1-3; v_gene: TRBV12-3/TRBV12-4; d_gene: .; abundance: few
CDR3nt: TGTGCCAGTCATATCCCTCCGAACGAGCAGTACTTC; CDR3aa: CASHIPPNEQYF; j_gene: TRBJ2-7; v_gene: TRBV28; d_gene: .; abundance: few
CDR3nt: TGTGCCAGCAGTTCGGCGGGACCCGGAACAGAGCCCCAGCATTTT; CDR3aa: CASSSAGPGTEPQHF; j_gene: TRBJ1-5; v_gene: TRBV28; d_gene: .; abundance: few
CDR3nt: TGCAGCGTTGTCGGGGTTGAGACCCAGTACTTC; CDR3aa: CSVVGVETQYF; j_gene: TRBJ2-5; v_gene: TRBV29-1; d_gene: .; abundance: many
CDR3nt: TGTGCCAGCAGCCACGCAGGGGGGACAACCCTCCTCGTCTACGAGCAGTACTTC; CDR3aa: CASSHAGGTTLLVYEQYF; j_gene: TRBJ2-7; v_gene: TRBV11-1; d_gene: .; abundance: .
CDR3nt: TGCGCCAGCAGCAAATCCGGGACAGGGTTCTACAATGAGCAGTTCTTC; CDR3aa: CASSKSGTGFYNEQFF; j_gene: TRBJ2-1; v_gene: TRBV5-1; d_gene: TRBD1; abundance: few
CDR3nt: TGCAGTGCGACGTCCGGGAGACCCGACTACAATGAGCAGTTCTTC; CDR3aa: CSATSGRPDYNEQFF; j_gene: TRBJ2-1; v_gene: TRBV20-1; d_gene: .; abundance: few
CDR3nt: TGTGCCAGCAGTTCCGGACAGGGGGCATTCAATGAGCAGTTCTTC; CDR3aa: CASSSGQGAFNEQFF; j_gene: TRBJ2-1; v_gene: TRBV6-5; d_gene: TRBD1; abundance: few
CDR3nt: TGCAGTGCTTCGGGACAGGATAGCAATCAGCCCCAGCATTTT; CDR3aa: CSASGQDSNQPQHF; j_gene: TRBJ1-5; v_gene: TRBV20-1; d_gene: TRBD1; abundance: few
CDR3nt: TGTGCCAGCAGCGCCCTCGGGACAGGGGAGGGGCAGTACTTC; CDR3aa: CASSALGTGEGQYF; j_gene: TRBJ2-7; v_gene: TRBV9; d_gene: TRBD1; abundance: once
CDR3nt: TGTGCCAGCAGTGTCGGGGTGGCCAAAAACATTCAGTACTTC; CDR3aa: CASSVGVAKNIQYF; j_gene: TRBJ2-4; v_gene: TRBV2; d_gene: .; abundance: .
CDR3nt: TGTGCCAGCAGCCCGCGCCCTTTGGGACAGGTCAGCTACGAGCAGTACTTC; CDR3aa: CASSPRPLGQVSYEQYF; j_gene: TRBJ2-7; v_gene: TRBV7-8; d_gene: TRBD1; abundance: .
CDR3nt: TGTGCCAGCAGCTTGGTGGGGTATCTGGGTTACTCGTCCAATGAGCAGTTCTTC; CDR3aa: CASSLVGYLGYSSNEQFF; j_gene: TRBJ2-1; v_gene: TRBV12-3/TRBV12-4; d_gene: .; abundance: .
CDR3nt: TGTGCCAGCGGTTCCTTCCCCCAGCCCCAGCATTTT; CDR3aa: CASGSFPQPQHF; j_gene: TRBJ1-5; v_gene: TRBV2; d_gene: .; abundance: .
CDR3nt: TGTGCCATCGGCGGTTACAGGGCCTACGAGCAGTACTTC; CDR3aa: CAIGGYRAYEQYF; j_gene: TRBJ2-7; v_gene: TRBV10-3; d_gene: .; abundance: many
CDR3nt: TGTGCCAGCAGTGACATCTATGACACCGGGGAGCTGTTTTTT; CDR3aa: CASSDIYDTGELFF; j_gene: TRBJ2-2; v_gene: TRBV6-4; d_gene: .; abundance: many
CDR3nt: TGCAGTGCTCCGGACGGGAAAGCTTTCTTT; CDR3aa: CSAPDGKAFF; j_gene: TRBJ1-1; v_gene: TRBV20-1; d_gene: .; abundance: .
CDR3nt: TGTGCCAGCAGCTTAAACGTGGGTGAGCAGTTCTTC; CDR3aa: CASSLNVGEQFF; j_gene: TRBJ2-1; v_gene: TRBV7-3; d_gene: .; abundance: few
CDR3nt: TGTGCCAGCAGTTTGCGCAAGAACTATGGCTACACCTTC; CDR3aa: CASSLRKNYGYTF; j_gene: TRBJ1-2; v_gene: TRBV12-3/TRBV12-4; d_gene: .; abundance: few
CDR3nt: TGTGCCAGCAGTCGGACAGGGATTAATTCACCCCTCCACTTT; CDR3aa: CASSRTGINSPLHF; j_gene: TRBJ1-6; v_gene: TRBV12-3/TRBV12-4; d_gene: TRBD1; abundance: many
CDR3nt: TGTGCCAGCAGCTTGACATACTTCTACGAGCAGTACTTC; CDR3aa: CASSLTYFYEQYF; j_gene: TRBJ2-7; v_gene: TRBV5-6; d_gene: .; abundance: few
CDR3nt: TGTGCCAGCAGCAACATTTACTTCACAGATACGCAGTATTTT; CDR3aa: CASSNIYFTDTQYF; j_gene: TRBJ2-3; v_gene: TRBV7-9; d_gene: .; abundance: .
CDR3nt: TGCGCCAGCAGCCAAGATCCCCTCTGGGGATACTCCTACGAGCAGTACTTC; CDR3aa: CASSQDPLWGYSYEQYF; j_gene: TRBJ2-7; v_gene: TRBV4-1; d_gene: .; abundance: few
CDR3nt: TGCAGTGCTAGAGATCACCTGGACAGGGATAGCAATCAGCCCCAGCATTTT; CDR3aa: CSARDHLDRDSNQPQHF; j_gene: TRBJ1-5; v_gene: TRBV20-1; d_gene: TRBD1; abundance: few